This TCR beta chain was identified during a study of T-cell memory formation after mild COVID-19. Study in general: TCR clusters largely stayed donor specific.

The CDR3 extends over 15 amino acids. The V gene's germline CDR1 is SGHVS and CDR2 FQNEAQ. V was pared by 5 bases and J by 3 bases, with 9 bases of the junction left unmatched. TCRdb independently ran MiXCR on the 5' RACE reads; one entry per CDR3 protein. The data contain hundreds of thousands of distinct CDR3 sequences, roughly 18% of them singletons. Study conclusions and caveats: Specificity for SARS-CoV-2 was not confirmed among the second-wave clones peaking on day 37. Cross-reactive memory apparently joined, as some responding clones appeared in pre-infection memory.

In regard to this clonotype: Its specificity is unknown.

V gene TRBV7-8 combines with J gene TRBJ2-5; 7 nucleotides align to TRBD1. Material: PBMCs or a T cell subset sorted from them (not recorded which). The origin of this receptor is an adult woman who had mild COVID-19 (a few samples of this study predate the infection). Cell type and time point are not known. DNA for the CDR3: TGTGCCAGCAGCCGGACAGGCGTCCGGGAAGAGACCCAGTACTTC. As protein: CASSRTGVREETQYF.